This TCR beta chain was captured by sequencing in a study of cytomegalovirus exposure and HLA in healthy donors. With regard to this clone: Its antigen is undetermined.

The CDR3 consists of 15 residues. Germline V gene sequence: CDR1 LGHNA, CDR2 YSLEER. V was clipped by 1 base and J by 5 bases; unmatched bases: 2. General study points: Later analysis indicated greater clonal expansion among HLA-associated TCR beta chains than among equally common other chains. While the bulk of TCR sequences proved rare, some public TCRs turned up in many donors. CMV serostatus was the only recorded immune exposure for donors.

Although they were nominally healthy when sampled, donors likely had unrecorded immune exposures. The PCR was carried out with 60 Vbeta primers and 13 Jbeta primers. Sequenced by immunoSEQ multiplex PCR; TCRdb stores in-frame clones only, minus some. This table holds approximately 140,000 clones, 55% to 75% found once. The receptor's source is a woman aged 55-70 years in good health and CMV-seropositive. The chain joins TRBV4-3 to TRBJ2-2; TRBD1 matches at 9 bases. The sequenced material came from PBMCs. CDR3 DNA: TGCGCCAGCAGCCAAGGGGACAGGGCGACCGGGGAGCTGTTTTTT. Amino acid sequence: CASSQGDRATGELFF.